The TCR beta chain described here comes from a study of cytomegalovirus exposure and HLA in healthy donors. As for the study in general: Samples from HLA-typed donors yielded about 80 million unique TCRs in an early data release.

It was with 60 Vbeta and 13 Jbeta primers that the PCR ran. Method: immunoSEQ multiplex PCR; TCRdb's copy keeps in-frame clones and lacks some. The table shows about 140,000 clones, with roughly 8.8% occurring only once. This CDR3 contains 14 residues. The germline CDR1 and CDR2 sequences are SGDLS and YYNGEE. V lost 3 bases and J 2 bases, leaving 11 bases between the germline ends. Only a few counts were recorded for this clone. Its antigen is not known. Whole-study findings and limits: In a later analysis, common viral pathogens appeared linked to several of the most significant clusters.

Sequenced: PBMCs. The TCR sequence derives from a woman between 40 and 55 years old in good health and CMV-seropositive. The chain is built from TRBV9 and TRBJ2-5, with a tentative D call TRBD1 (5 bases). CDR3 in amino acids: CASSGRTKQETQYF. The CDR3 bases are TGTGCCAGCAGCGGCCGGACAAAGCAAGAGACCCAGTACTTC.